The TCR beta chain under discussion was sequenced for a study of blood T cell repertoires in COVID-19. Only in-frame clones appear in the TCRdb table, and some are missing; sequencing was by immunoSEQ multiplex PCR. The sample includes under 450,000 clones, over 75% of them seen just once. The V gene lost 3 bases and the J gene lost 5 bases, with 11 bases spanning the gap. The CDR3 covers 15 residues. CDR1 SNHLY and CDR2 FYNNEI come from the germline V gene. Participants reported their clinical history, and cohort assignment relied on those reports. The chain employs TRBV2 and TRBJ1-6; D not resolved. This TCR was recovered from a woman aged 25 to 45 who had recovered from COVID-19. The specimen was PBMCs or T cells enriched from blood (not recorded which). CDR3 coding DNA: TGTGCCAGCAGTGACGGCGGGATGAATAATTCACCCCTCCACTTT. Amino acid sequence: CASSDGGMNNSPLHF.